The 28 T cell receptor beta chains presented below share a single source sample, sequenced in a study of blood T cell repertoires in COVID-19. TCRdb keeps only in-frame clones here, not all; method: immunoSEQ multiplex PCR. The data contain hundreds of thousands of clones, about 90% of them singletons. Sequencing input: PBMCs or T cells enriched from blood (not recorded which). The receptors stem from a woman aged 30 to 39 who had recovered from COVID-19.

This chain links TRBV2 with TRBJ1-4; tentative D call: TRBD1 (6 bases). V shed 8 bases and J shed 7 bases, with 20 bases lying between them. This CDR3 has 15 residues. CDR1 is SNHLY and CDR2 is FYNNEI in the germline V gene. The CDR3 DNA reads as TGTGCCAGCTCTCAAGAGGCAGGGGCGAGTGAAAAACTGTTTTTT. Translation gives CASSQEAGASEKLFF.

The V call is TRBV11-2, the J call TRBJ1-1; D perhaps matches TRBD1 (6 bases). Germline CDR1 is SGHAT and CDR2 is FQNNGV. The CDR3 is 13 amino acids. Trimming removed 0 bases at V and 5 bases at J, with 7 bases between. The chain's CDR3 is CASSLDRGTEAFF. The CDR3 nucleotides read TGTGCCAGCAGCTTAGACAGGGGAACTGAAGCTTTCTTT.

The J gene is TRBJ2-3, the V gene TRBV27, with D possibly being TRBD2 (6 bases). This CDR3 is built from 16 residues. V dropped 6 bases and J dropped 0 bases, with 16 bases sitting between them. The germline V gene has CDR1 MNHEY and CDR2 SMNVEV (reference sequence). The CDR3 is CASSPGVTASTDTQYF. DNA of the CDR3: TGTGCCAGCAGCCCGGGGGTCACAGCTAGCACAGATACGCAGTATTTT.

Here the CDR3 reads CSASETSGSVQFTQYF. The CDR3 region has the DNA TGCAGTGCTAGTGAGACTAGCGGGAGTGTGCAGTTTACGCAGTATTTT. The rearrangement uses TRBV20-1 and TRBJ2-3; 12 positions match TRBD2. This CDR3 has 16 residues. Germline V lookup: CDR1 DFQATT, CDR2 SNEGSKA (reference sequence). The V and J ends lost 3 bases and 8 bases, in that order; junction bases with no gene match: 12.

V and J are TRBV11-2 and TRBJ2-7; TRBD2 matches at 14 bases. V shed 5 bases, J shed 7 bases, and the junction held 7 bases outside the gene matches. Per the germline V gene, CDR1 is SGHAT and CDR2 is FQNNGV. This CDR3 region has 15 residues. The chain's CDR3 is CASSPRGTSGSEQYF. For the CDR3, the DNA is TGTGCCAGCAGCCCAAGGGGGACTAGCGGGAGTGAGCAGTACTTC. Using reference TRBV11-2 and TRBJ2-7 for the parts outside the CDR3, the full variable domain is EAGVAQSPRYKIIEKRQSVAFWCNPISGHATLYWYQQILGQGPKLLIQFQNNGVVDDSQLPKDRFSAERLKGVDSTLKIQPAKLEDSAVYLCASSPRGTSGSEQYFGPGTRLTVT.

This clone occurred a few times. V is TRBV27 and J is TRBJ2-7, with a tentative D call TRBD2 (6 bases). Trimming cost V 1 base and J 6 bases, with 13 bases left between them. The CDR3 is 14 residues long. The V gene's germline CDR1 is MNHEY and CDR2 SMNVEV (reference sequence). The CDR3 protein is CASSLWSGAGEQYF. The CDR3 DNA reads as TGTGCCAGCAGTTTATGGTCGGGAGCGGGCGAGCAGTACTTC.

Comments on this clone: Different DNA sequences within this sample yield the same CDR3. The gene calls are TRBV7-2 and TRBJ2-7; 7 nucleotides line up with TRBD1. The CDR3 totals 14 residues. The J segment lost 0 bases and the V segment lost 5 bases, leaving 4 bases of the junction unmatched. Germline-derived CDR1 and CDR2 are SGHTA and FQGNSA. The CDR3 DNA sequence: TGTGCCAGCAGCCCTGGGACAGTCTCCTACGAGCAGTACTTC. Its protein is CASSPGTVSYEQYF. The full variable domain, in which reference TRBV7-2 and TRBJ2-7 provide the parts outside the CDR3, is GAGVSQSPSNKVTEKGKDVELRCDPISGHTALYWYRQSLGQGLEFLIYFQGNSAPDKSGLPSDRFSAERTGGSVSTLTIQRTQQEDSAVYLCASSPGTVSYEQYFGPGTRLTVT.

This clone occurred a few times. The J gene is TRBJ2-3, the V gene TRBV16; D remains unclear. The germline gives CDR1 KGHSY, CDR2 FQNENV. V was clipped by 0 bases and J by 0 bases, with 10 bases between them. The CDR3 is 16 residues long. CDR3 coding DNA: TGTGCCAGCAGCCAATCCATTTGGCGGAGCACAGATACGCAGTATTTT. It yields the protein CASSQSIWRSTDTQYF.

V is TRBV5-1 and J is TRBJ1-1; D not resolved. Germline CDR1 SGHRS, CDR2 YFSETQ. The CDR3 has 14 amino acids. V lost 0 bases to trimming and J lost 1 base, with 7 bases between them. The CDR3 DNA is TGCGCCAGCAGCTTGGGTCCCCGGAACACTGAAGCTTTCTTT. It is translated as CASSLGPRNTEAFF.

This chain joins TRBV6-5 and TRBJ2-7; 9 nucleotides line up with TRBD1. Unmatched junction bases numbered 8, after V lost 8 bases and J lost 3 bases. Per germline, CDR1 MNHEY and CDR2 SVGAGI. The CDR3 loop spans 14 amino acids. The chain's CDR3 is CASGKPGQGYEQYF. In nucleotides, the CDR3 is TGTGCCAGCGGTAAACCGGGACAGGGCTACGAGCAGTACTTC.

This chain connects TRBV19 to TRBJ2-5, with D possibly matching TRBD1 (6 bases). Germline lookup yields CDR1 LNHDA and CDR2 SQIVND (reference sequence). V dropped 4 bases and J dropped 4 bases, with 7 bases sitting between them. The CDR3 spans 12 residues. The CDR3 loop is CASSNRVETQYF. The DNA of the CDR3 is TGTGCCAGTAGTAACAGGGTAGAGACCCAGTACTTC.

This chain joins TRBV4-2 and TRBJ2-1; 11 nucleotides match TRBD2. The V segment lost 4 bases and the J segment 2 bases; nucleotides outside the gene matches: 4. This CDR3 has 16 amino acids. The germline V gene has CDR1 LGHNA and CDR2 YNFKEQ. DNA of the CDR3: TGTGCCAGCAGCCCTAGCGGGGGGACCGCCTACAATGAGCAGTTCTTC. This translates into CASSPSGGTAYNEQFF.

The rearrangement joins TRBV2 to TRBJ1-1; 7 bases match TRBD1. The V and J ends lost 3 bases and 0 bases, in that order; junction bases with no gene match: 1. The CDR3 consists of 14 residues. CDR1 and CDR2 from the germline V gene are SNHLY and FYNNEI. CDR3 nucleotides: TGTGCCAGCAGTGATGGACAGGTGAACACTGAAGCTTTCTTT. The encoded protein is CASSDGQVNTEAFF.

This clone was recorded only once. The CDR3 spells CASSVHWNGENYEQYF. CDR3 sequence (DNA): TGTGCCAGCAGTGTTCACTGGAATGGGGAGAACTACGAGCAGTACTTC. The chain combines TRBV6-1 with TRBJ2-7, with a possible D match to TRBD2 (5 bases). Germline lookup yields CDR1 MNHNS and CDR2 SASEGT. The V end lost 4 bases, the J end lost 3 bases, and 19 bases lay between the germline ends. The CDR3 spans 16 residues.

This clone turned up a few times. The chain carries TRBV25-1 and TRBJ2-7; TRBD2 agrees at 11 bases. Germline lookup yields CDR1 MGHDK and CDR2 SYGVNS. J lost 5 bases, V lost 10 bases, and 13 bases had no gene match. The CDR3 length is 15 residues. This chain's CDR3 is CATADPASGRHEQYF. The DNA of the CDR3 is TGTGCCACCGCAGACCCGGCTAGCGGGAGGCACGAGCAGTACTTC.

The rearrangement uses TRBV6-1 and TRBJ2-1, with TRBD2 as a possible D gene (6 bases). CDR1 MNHNS and CDR2 SASEGT come from the germline V gene. Trimming shortened V by 2 bases and J by 2 bases, and 10 bases separated the two germline ends. This CDR3 is built from 15 residues. The CDR3 is CASSEQGGTYNEQFF. The CDR3 DNA follows: TGTGCCAGCAGTGAACAGGGCGGGACCTACAATGAGCAGTTCTTC.

This chain links TRBV6-4 with TRBJ2-3; a possible D gene is TRBD2 (5 bases). Germline-derived CDR1 and CDR2 are MRHNA and SNTAGT. V dropped 4 bases and J dropped 0 bases, with 5 bases sitting between them. The CDR3 contains 13 residues. This CDR3 reads CASSASSTDTQYF. CDR3 bases: TGTGCCAGCAGTGCTAGCAGCACAGATACGCAGTATTTT.

This clone was observed a few times. Written as DNA, the CDR3 is TGCGCCAGCAGCTTCAATCCAGAGGGGGTGGTGAACACTGAAGCTTTCTTT. It yields the protein CASSFNPEGVVNTEAFF. The chain recombines TRBV5-1 with TRBJ1-1, with D possibly being TRBD1 (6 bases). The CDR3 runs 17 residues. V dropped 2 bases and J dropped 0 bases, with 17 bases sitting between them. CDR1 is SGHRS, CDR2 YFSETQ, per germline.

The chain joins TRBV28 to TRBJ2-7, with D possibly matching TRBD1 (6 bases). V shed 6 bases and J shed 3 bases, with 21 bases lying between them. CDR3 size: 16 residues. Germline CDR1 reads MDHEN; CDR2 reads SYDVKM. Here the CDR3 reads CASSSPGARDRYEQYF. DNA for the CDR3: TGTGCCAGCAGCAGCCCAGGGGCCCGGGACCGCTACGAGCAGTACTTC.

This clone was detected once. CDR3 nucleotide sequence: TGTGCCAGCAGGTCATCAGCCCCGGGCGGGGAGACCCAGTACTTC. It yields the protein CASRSSAPGGETQYF. The chain has TRBV6-5 and TRBJ2-5; a possible D gene is TRBD2 (5 bases). Germline values: CDR1 MNHEY, CDR2 SVGAGI. This CDR3 is built from 15 residues. V gave up 6 bases and J gave up 5 bases, with 19 bases separating them.

The chain joins TRBV28 to TRBJ2-7; TRBD2 matches 14 bases. The CDR3 loop spans 16 amino acids. CDR1 MDHEN and CDR2 SYDVKM come from the germline V gene. V was clipped by 2 bases and J by 2 bases; unmatched bases: 2. CDR3: CASSLGTSGSPYEQYF. In DNA form, the CDR3 reads TGTGCCAGCAGTTTAGGGACTAGCGGGAGTCCCTACGAGCAGTACTTC.

This chain joins TRBV19 and TRBJ2-1; a weak D match, TRBD2 (6 bases). Germline CDR1 reads LNHDA; CDR2 reads SQIVND (reference sequence). CDR3 length: 14 amino acids. V lost 7 bases and J 3 bases, leaving 13 bases between the germline ends. The DNA of the CDR3 is TGTGCCAGTACCCCCGAGGGAGGCTACAATGAGCAGTTCTTC. Amino acid sequence: CASTPEGGYNEQFF.

This clone has only one observation. This chain uses TRBV30 with TRBJ2-7; D is perhaps TRBD2 (6 bases). This CDR3 has 15 residues. V shed 4 bases and J shed 2 bases, with 18 bases lying between them. CDR1 is GTSNPN, CDR2 SVGIG, per germline (reference sequence). The DNA of the CDR3 is TGTGCCTGGACTACCCCGGGACTGGGGACCTACGAGCAGTACTTC. Translating gives CAWTTPGLGTYEQYF.

V gene TRBV3-1 (or the pseudogene TRBV3-2) combines with J gene TRBJ1-5; TRBD1 agrees at 9 bases. Germline V lookup: CDR1 LGHDT, CDR2 YNNKEL (reference sequence). V shed 1 base, J shed 7 bases, and the junction held 8 bases outside the gene matches. The CDR3 totals 16 residues. The CDR3 coding sequence is TGTGCCAGCAGCCAAGGGCTGGGACAGGGAGGCCAGCCCCAGCATTTT. This sequence encodes CASSQGLGQGGQPQHF.

The CDR3 region has the DNA TGTGCCAGTAGTTCTAGAGAAAACACCGGGGAGCTGTTTTTT. As protein: CASSSRENTGELFF. This chain uses TRBV19 with TRBJ2-2; D unresolved. V was shortened by 5 bases and J by 2 bases, with 9 bases between the two germline ends. The CDR3 extends over 14 amino acids. CDR1 LNHDA and CDR2 SQIVND come from the germline V gene (reference sequence).

This chain links TRBV5-1 with TRBJ1-5, with D uncertain. This CDR3 has 15 amino acids. Germline lookup yields CDR1 SGHRS and CDR2 YFSETQ. The V and J ends lost 4 bases and 3 bases respectively, with 14 bases between them. The CDR3 DNA follows: TGCGCCAGCAGCCTGGGAGGGTCTTACAATCAGCCCCAGCATTTT. This gives the protein CASSLGGSYNQPQHF.

The chain recombines TRBV6-5 with TRBJ1-1, with a tentative D call TRBD1 (6 bases). V gave up 3 bases and J gave up 5 bases, with 10 bases separating them. This CDR3 spans 13 amino acids. Germline CDR1 and CDR2: MNHEY and SVGAGI. The CDR3 DNA is TGTGCCAGCAGTTATACAGGGCGGACTGAAGCTTTCTTT. Protein sequence: CASSYTGRTEAFF.

J is TRBJ1-5 and V is TRBV27; 7 bases line up with TRBD1. V shed 2 bases, J shed 3 bases, and the junction held 4 bases outside the gene matches. Per germline, CDR1 MNHEY and CDR2 SMNVEV (reference sequence). CDR3 length equals 15 residues. The CDR3 region is CASSLGGQLNQPQHF. The CDR3 DNA follows: TGTGCCAGCAGTTTAGGGGGACAGCTCAATCAGCCCCAGCATTTT.